Below, 5 T cell receptor beta chains from the same sample are listed, as sequenced in a study of monozygotic twins with inflammatory bowel disease. For each CDR3 protein, TCRdb gives one entry from its re-call of the 5' RACE reads, without DNA. This sample's clone table lists 200,000 to 250,000 distinct CDR3 sequences. The sequencing input was blood. These receptors all come from a human donor with ulcerative colitis or Crohn's disease, or a healthy co-twin of an affected twin (not recorded which).

J is TRBJ2-1 and V is TRBV20-1; TCRdb gives TRBD1 as the D gene, but with no DNA this cannot be confirmed. This CDR3 is 16 amino acids long. The V gene's germline CDR1 is DFQATT and CDR2 SNEGSKA (reference sequence). CDR3 sequence reads: CSALRGLVAGAHEQFF.

The chain is built from TRBV19 and TRBJ2-4; checking the TCRdb D call of TRBD1 is not possible without DNA. This CDR3 region has 14 residues. Germline CDR1 is LNHDA and CDR2 is SQIVND (reference sequence). The CDR3 loop reads CASTKTQGAGIQYF.

The chain links TRBV4-1 to TRBJ2-7; TCRdb indicates TRBD1, and absent DNA this call remains unverified. Germline lookup yields CDR1 MGHRA and CDR2 YSYEKL. This CDR3 has 21 residues. The CDR3 sequence: CASSQGPGRGTKGGDGYEQYF.

The chain carries TRBV19 and TRBJ1-4; TCRdb lists TRBD1, though no DNA is available to test this call. The CDR3 is made up of 16 amino acids. Looked up from germline, CDR1 is LNHDA and CDR2 is SQIVND (reference sequence). The CDR3 spells CASSSRDITTNEKLFF.

The chain links TRBV20-1 to TRBJ2-5; the TCRdb D gene call, TRBD1, has no DNA to confirm it. The CDR3 has 16 residues. Germline V gene lookup returns CDR1 DFQATT and CDR2 SNEGSKA (reference sequence). CDR3 protein: CSARATLRDWGETQYF.